The 24 T cell receptor beta chains presented below share a single source sample, sequenced in a study of cytomegalovirus exposure and HLA in healthy donors. 13 Jbeta primers and 60 Vbeta primers were used for the PCR. Profiling relied on immunoSEQ multiplex PCR, and the TCRdb table lists in-frame clones only, not all of them. The listing records 140,000 to 150,000 clones. What was sequenced was PBMCs. These receptors were obtained from a male donor in good health and CMV-seronegative.

The J gene is TRBJ2-2, the V gene TRBV19, with D tentatively TRBD1 (6 bases). Trimming removed 10 bases at V and 0 bases at J, with 15 bases between. The germline V gene has CDR1 LNHDA and CDR2 SQIVND (reference sequence). CDR3 length equals 15 residues. CDR3 coding DNA: TGTGCCACGACGTGGGGACACTCGAACACCGGGGAGCTGTTTTTT. It yields the protein CATTWGHSNTGELFF.

Regarding this clone: A read error may produce the germline difference seen at one junction end. V usage is TRBV7-3 and J usage is TRBJ1-2; 12 bases match TRBD1. This CDR3 has 12 residues. Germline CDR1 SGHTA, CDR2 FQGTGA. The CDR3 is CASSPGTGGFTF. The CDR3 region has the DNA TGTGCCAGCAGCCCCGGGACAGGGGGCTTCACCTTC. The whole variable domain, remainder taken from reference TRBV7-3 and TRBJ1-2, is GAGVSQTPSNKVTEKGKYVELRCDPISGHTALYWYRQSLGQGPEFLIYFQGTGAADDSGLPNDRFFAVRPEGSVSTLKIQRTERGDSAVYLCASSPGTGGFTFGSGTRLTVV.

This sequence joins TRBV4-1 and TRBJ2-5, with no clear D. The CDR3 is 15 residues long. Germline V CDR1 and CDR2: MGHRA, YSYEKL. V lost 3 bases and J lost 4, with 15 bases in between. For the CDR3, the DNA is TGCGCCAGCAGCCAGTCATTGGGCCGGCCAGAGACCCAGTACTTC. It codes for CASSQSLGRPETQYF.

The V gene is TRBV10-3, the J gene TRBJ2-7, with TRBD1 as a possible D gene (5 bases). Between the trimmed V and J ends, which lost 0 bases and 1 base, there was a span of 16 bases. Germline-derived CDR1 and CDR2 are ENHRY and SYGVKD. This CDR3 is 17 amino acids long. CDR3 DNA: TGTGCCATCAGTGAGTCGAAGGGGCAGGGTGGGTCCTACGAGCAGTACTTC. It codes for CAISESKGQGGSYEQYF.

The rearrangement links TRBV6-1 to TRBJ2-7; TRBD2 is a possible D gene (5 bases). Germline CDR1 and CDR2: MNHNS and SASEGT. This CDR3 is built from 12 residues. The V end lost 7 bases, the J end lost 2 bases, and 9 bases lay between the germline ends. CDR3 sequence reads: CASMRAAYEQYF. CDR3 in DNA: TGTGCCAGCATGAGGGCAGCCTACGAGCAGTACTTC.

V is TRBV18 and J is TRBJ1-1; perhaps TRBD1 as D (5 bases). Germline values: CDR1 KGHSH, CDR2 LQKENI. This CDR3 region has 15 residues. Trimming stripped 6 bases from V and 0 bases from J, with 14 bases between. CDR3 coding DNA: TGTGCCAGCTCCCCGATAACAGGAATGAACACTGAAGCTTTCTTT. It yields the protein CASSPITGMNTEAFF.

The V gene is TRBV5-1, the J gene TRBJ2-3; the D gene is possibly TRBD2 (5 bases). The CDR3 is 15 residues long. Trimming pared 0 bases from V and 2 bases from J, leaving 10 bases between. CDR1 is SGHRS, CDR2 YFSETQ, per germline. Here the CDR3 reads CASSLDSAVTDTQYF. The CDR3 DNA follows: TGCGCCAGCAGCTTGGATTCAGCGGTCACAGATACGCAGTATTTT.

The chain recombines TRBV18 with TRBJ1-1; D uncertain. V shed 1 base and J shed 0 bases, with 6 bases lying between them. CDR1 is KGHSH and CDR2 is LQKENI in the germline V gene. This CDR3 is built from 14 residues. The CDR3 is CASSPRRLNTEAFF. CDR3 sequence (DNA): TGTGCCAGCTCACCACGCAGATTGAACACTGAAGCTTTCTTT.

The chain carries TRBV19 and TRBJ2-1, with D possibly TRBD1 on 8 matching bases. In germline, CDR1 is LNHDA, CDR2 SQIVND (reference sequence). The CDR3 runs to 17 residues. V dropped 7 bases and J dropped 4 bases, with 23 bases sitting between them. The CDR3 protein is CASTRGLGGGSYNEQFF. The CDR3 nucleotides are TGTGCCAGTACCAGGGGGCTGGGAGGGGGCTCATACAATGAGCAGTTCTTC.

The chain employs TRBV18 and TRBJ1-3; TRBD1 matches at 7 bases. CDR1 KGHSH and CDR2 LQKENI come from the germline V gene. V was pared by 4 bases and J by 0 bases, with 6 bases of the junction left unmatched. CDR3 length: 16 residues. The CDR3 bases are TGTGCCAGCTCACGGGACAGCCCGAACTCTGGAAACACCATATATTTT. Amino acids: CASSRDSPNSGNTIYF.

The rearrangement links TRBV5-1 to TRBJ2-7; 12 nucleotides align to TRBD1. The CDR3 has 15 residues. CDR1 and CDR2 (germline): SGHRS, YFSETQ. The trim removed 0 bases at V and 6 bases at J, leaving 4 bases unmatched. CDR3 protein: CASSLAGGQGAEQYF. As DNA, the CDR3 is TGCGCCAGCAGCTTGGCGGGGGGACAGGGGGCCGAGCAGTACTTC. The full variable domain, completed using reference TRBV5-1 and TRBJ2-7, is KAGVTQTPRYLIKTRGQQVTLSCSPISGHRSVSWYQQTPGQGLQFLFEYFSETQRNKGNFPGRFSGRQFSNSRSEMNVSTLELGDSALYLCASSLAGGQGAEQYFGPGTRLTVT.

The chain links TRBV6-5 to TRBJ1-3; 10 bases line up with TRBD1. Germline V gene sequence: CDR1 MNHEY, CDR2 SVGAGI. Losses at the gene ends were 3 bases for V and 4 bases for J; bases not matched to a gene: 6. This CDR3 region has 16 residues. CDR3 in amino acids: CASSYWGTGDGNTIYF. As DNA, the CDR3 is TGTGCCAGCAGTTATTGGGGGACAGGGGACGGAAACACCATATATTTT.

The CDR3 DNA reads TGTGCCAGCAGTTTCAGGGGCGAGTCCTACGAGCAGTACTTC. It specifies CASSFRGESYEQYF. The chain has TRBV27 and TRBJ2-7; D may be TRBD1 (6 bases). Trimming took 3 bases from V and 1 from J, leaving 10 bases between them. Germline CDR1 MNHEY, CDR2 SMNVEV (reference sequence). The CDR3 is made up of 14 amino acids.

The chain uses TRBV19 and TRBJ1-5, with TRBD1 as a possible D gene (6 bases). The CDR3 totals 15 residues. Germline values: CDR1 LNHDA, CDR2 SQIVND (reference sequence). Trimming removed 4 bases from V and 5 bases from J, with 15 bases in between. CDR3 residues: CASSKGTSGHQPQHF. The CDR3 DNA is TGTGCCAGTAGTAAAGGGACATCGGGGCATCAGCCCCAGCATTTT.

V and J are TRBV7-9 and TRBJ2-3; 10 bases are shared with TRBD2. The germline V gene has CDR1 SEHNR and CDR2 FQNEAQ (reference sequence). The CDR3 contains 17 residues. Trimming at V came to 0 bases and at J to 4 bases, leaving 7 bases not matched to a gene. CDR3 sequence reads: CASSLAHTSGVPDTQYF. The CDR3 nucleotides are TGTGCCAGCAGCTTAGCGCATACTAGCGGGGTTCCAGATACGCAGTATTTT.

The V and J genes are TRBV27 and TRBJ1-2; no firm D call. V was shortened by 1 base and J by 4 bases, with 10 bases between the two germline ends. Germline V lookup: CDR1 MNHEY, CDR2 SMNVEV (reference sequence). There are 14 residues in the CDR3. The CDR3 reads CASSLLPQSYGYTF. The CDR3, as DNA: TGTGCCAGCAGTTTATTACCACAGTCCTATGGCTACACCTTC.

The rearrangement uses TRBV6-5 and TRBJ2-7; 8 bases match TRBD1. Germline-derived CDR1 and CDR2 are MNHEY and SVGAGI. CDR3 size: 13 residues. With 11 bases clipped from V and 4 bases from J, the junction kept 10 bases outside the gene matches. The chain's CDR3 is CARLDRDPYEQYF. As DNA, the CDR3 is TGTGCCCGCCTGGACAGGGACCCTTACGAGCAGTACTTC.

This chain connects TRBV7-9 to TRBJ2-5, with 12 bases identical to TRBD1. Germline V gene data show CDR1 as SEHNR and CDR2 as FQNEAQ (reference sequence). With V trimmed by 1 base and J by 4 bases, 1 base remained unmatched. The CDR3 has 15 residues. The CDR3 sequence is CASSLVGQGAETQYF. The CDR3 coding sequence is TGTGCCAGCAGCTTAGTGGGACAGGGGGCAGAGACCCAGTACTTC.

The chain recombines TRBV4-2 with TRBJ1-1, with TRBD1 identical over 7 bases. V shed 8 bases, J shed 1 base, and the junction held 10 bases outside the gene matches. This CDR3 has 15 amino acids. Per germline, CDR1 LGHNA and CDR2 YNFKEQ. CDR3 residues: CASLTTGQPNTEAFF. The CDR3, as DNA: TGTGCCAGCCTGACAACGGGACAGCCGAACACTGAAGCTTTCTTT.

V and J are TRBV15 and TRBJ2-7; 15 bases align to TRBD2. Germline V gene sequence: CDR1 LNHNV, CDR2 YYDKDF (reference sequence). The CDR3 runs 18 residues. J lost 3 bases, V lost 1 base, and 7 bases had no gene match. CDR3 sequence: CATSRGGWGLAGGYEQYF. CDR3 in DNA: TGTGCCACCAGCAGAGGGGGATGGGGACTAGCGGGAGGCTACGAGCAGTACTTC.

The rearrangement joins TRBV13 to TRBJ2-2, with 14 bases identical to TRBD2. The V gene's germline CDR1 is PRHDT and CDR2 FYEKMQ (reference sequence). The CDR3 has 16 residues. Trimming at V came to 5 bases and at J to 6 bases, leaving 5 bases not matched to a gene. The CDR3, as DNA: TGTGCCAGCAGCGGTCGGACTAGCGGGAGGTCCGGGGAGCTGTTTTTT. It translates to CASSGRTSGRSGELFF.

The rearrangement uses TRBV4-2 and TRBJ1-1; D gene ambiguous. The CDR3 totals 14 residues. Germline CDR1 and CDR2: LGHNA and YNFKEQ. V lost 3 bases and J lost 0, with 8 bases in between. CDR3 sequence reads: CASSQESMNTEAFF. The CDR3 DNA is TGTGCCAGCAGCCAGGAGAGCATGAACACTGAAGCTTTCTTT.

The chain has TRBV4-2 and TRBJ1-1; the D gene is possibly TRBD1 (5 bases). There are 15 residues in the CDR3. V gave up 1 base and J gave up 1 base, with 10 bases separating them. The germline gives CDR1 LGHNA, CDR2 YNFKEQ. The CDR3 sequence is CASSQVGQGNTEAFF. CDR3 coding DNA: TGTGCCAGCAGCCAAGTAGGGCAGGGGAACACTGAAGCTTTCTTT.

This sequence joins TRBV9 and TRBJ2-2; 7 bases are shared with TRBD1. The CDR3 runs 16 residues. CDR1 and CDR2 from the germline V gene are SGDLS and YYNGEE. V lost 1 base and J lost 0; bases outside the gene matches: 3. The CDR3 loop reads CASSVNRGSNTGELFF. The CDR3 DNA reads TGTGCCAGCAGCGTAAACAGGGGCTCGAACACCGGGGAGCTGTTTTTT.